These 7 T cell receptor beta chains were all obtained from the same sample, sequenced in a study of post-analysis software for immune sequencing data. Study-level points and caveats: Roughly five TRBV segments, including TRBV5-6, TRBV5-1 and TRBV20-1, were more frequent in patients than controls.

Antigens for these TCRs are unknown. The TCR beta cDNA libraries contained unique molecular identifiers. TCRdb re-called the PCR reads through MiXCR, storing one row per CDR3 protein. In the table there are fewer than 900,000 distinct CDR3 sequences, 46% of which are singletons. The sequenced sample consisted of blood. The receptors derive from a girl aged 10-17 years with multiple sclerosis.

The chain recombines TRBV4-3 with TRBJ2-6; D is undetermined. V was shortened by 2 bases and J by 4 bases, with 12 bases between the two germline ends. Germline CDR1 is LGHNA and CDR2 is YSLEER. CDR3 length equals 16 residues. The CDR3 here is CASSQTTVGGANVLTF. CDR3 DNA sequence: TGCGCCAGCAGCCAAACAACGGTCGGGGGGGCCAACGTCCTGACTTTC.

This chain joins TRBV25-1 and TRBJ2-3; D perhaps matches TRBD1 (6 bases). Between the trimmed V and J ends, which lost 1 base and 3 bases, there was a span of 14 bases. CDR3 length equals 16 residues. The V gene's germline CDR1 is MGHDK and CDR2 SYGVNS. The CDR3, as DNA: TGTGCCAGCAGTGAATTCGAGGGGGACGGGACAGATACGCAGTATTTT. Amino acid sequence: CASSEFEGDGTDTQYF.

The rearrangement links TRBV7-2 to TRBJ2-3, with 11 bases fitting TRBD2. CDR3 size: 17 residues. V lost 5 bases, J lost 2 bases, and 9 bases stayed unmatched. Germline V CDR1 and CDR2: SGHTA, FQGNSA. As DNA, the CDR3 is TGTGCCAGCAGCCCTTCTAGCGGGAGGCTGTCCACAGATACGCAGTATTTT. This sequence encodes CASSPSSGRLSTDTQYF.

This clonotype has a handful of counts. This chain joins TRBV7-2 and TRBJ2-7, with 9 nucleotides matching TRBD2. The length of the CDR3 is 16 residues. J gave up 2 bases and V 1 base, and 6 bases lay outside the gene matches. In germline, CDR1 is SGHTA, CDR2 FQGNSA. CDR3 loop: CASSLGGRGSAYEQYF. The CDR3 DNA follows: TGTGCCAGCAGCTTAGGCGGGAGGGGTTCGGCCTACGAGCAGTACTTC.

The chain employs TRBV20-1 and TRBJ2-5, with TRBD1 matching 9 bases. Germline CDR1 reads DFQATT; CDR2 reads SNEGSKA (reference sequence). CDR3 length: 14 residues. J lost 7 bases, V lost 5 bases, and 11 bases had no gene match. The CDR3 is CSAPRQGVEVTQYF. The CDR3 region has the DNA TGCAGTGCTCCTAGACAGGGGGTCGAGGTGACCCAGTACTTC.

This rearrangement joins TRBV29-1 to TRBJ2-3; no firm D call. V was shortened by 4 bases and J by 1 base, with 6 bases between the two germline ends. Germline V CDR1 and CDR2: SQVTM, ANQGSEA. The CDR3 is 12 residues long. CDR3 DNA: TGCAGCGTTGGTGCAGGCACAGATACGCAGTATTTT. This gives the protein CSVGAGTDTQYF.

The rearrangement joins TRBV4-1 to TRBJ2-5, with unresolved D. CDR1 is MGHRA and CDR2 is YSYEKL in the germline V gene. The CDR3 extends over 15 amino acids. The germline V and J ends were trimmed by 2 bases and 1 base, with 11 bases remaining between them. DNA for the CDR3: TGCGCCAGCAGCCAACTAATCCCGTTCCAAGAGACCCAGTACTTC. This encodes CASSQLIPFQETQYF.